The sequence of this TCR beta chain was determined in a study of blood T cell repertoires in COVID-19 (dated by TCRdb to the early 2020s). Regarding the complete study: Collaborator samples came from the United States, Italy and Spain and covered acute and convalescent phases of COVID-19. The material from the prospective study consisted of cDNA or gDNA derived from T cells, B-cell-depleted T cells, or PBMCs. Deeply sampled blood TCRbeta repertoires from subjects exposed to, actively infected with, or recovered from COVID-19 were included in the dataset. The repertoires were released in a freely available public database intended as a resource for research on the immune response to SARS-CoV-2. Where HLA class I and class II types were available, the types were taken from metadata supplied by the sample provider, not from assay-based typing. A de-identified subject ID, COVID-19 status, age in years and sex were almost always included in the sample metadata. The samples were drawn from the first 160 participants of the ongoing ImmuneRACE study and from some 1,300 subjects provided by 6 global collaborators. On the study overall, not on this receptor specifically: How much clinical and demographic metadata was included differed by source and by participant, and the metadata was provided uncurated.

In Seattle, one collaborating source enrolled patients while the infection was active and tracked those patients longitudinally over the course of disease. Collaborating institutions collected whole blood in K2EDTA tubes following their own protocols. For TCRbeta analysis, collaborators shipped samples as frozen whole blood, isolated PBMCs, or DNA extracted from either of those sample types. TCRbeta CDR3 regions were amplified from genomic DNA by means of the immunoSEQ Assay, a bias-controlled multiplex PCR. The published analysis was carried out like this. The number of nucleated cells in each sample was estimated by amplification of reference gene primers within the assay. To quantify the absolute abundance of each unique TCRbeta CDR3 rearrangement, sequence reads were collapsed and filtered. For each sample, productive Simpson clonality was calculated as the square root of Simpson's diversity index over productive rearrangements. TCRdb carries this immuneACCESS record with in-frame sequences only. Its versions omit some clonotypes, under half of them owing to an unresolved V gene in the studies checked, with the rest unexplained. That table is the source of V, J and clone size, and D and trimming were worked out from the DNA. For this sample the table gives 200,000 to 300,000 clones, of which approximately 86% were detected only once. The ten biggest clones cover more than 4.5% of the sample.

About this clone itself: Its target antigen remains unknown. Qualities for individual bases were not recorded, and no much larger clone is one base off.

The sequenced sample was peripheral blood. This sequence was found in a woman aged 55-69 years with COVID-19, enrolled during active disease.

DNA sequence: TGTGCCAGTCGGGACAGGAGCACAGATACGCAGTATTTT. Its amino acids are CASRDRSTDTQYF. The rearranged segments are TRBV27 and TRBJ2-3, with 8 bases aligning to TRBD1. Per the germline V gene (reference sequence), MNHEY is the CDR1 and SMNVEV is the CDR2. The CDR3 sequence holds 13 residues, the cysteine and phenylalanine included. Solely the CDR3 DNA is kept, with 39 bases framed from the first base. For this chain, trimming is 9 bases at the V end and 0 bases at the J end, and the number of junction bases without a gene match is 2.